This T cell receptor beta chain originates from a study of cytomegalovirus exposure and HLA in healthy donors. Study-wide background: The platform used for the 120 or so validation repertoires matched that of the 650 to 750 first-cohort repertoires, a later analysis reported.

J gave up 3 bases and V 7 bases, and 9 bases lay outside the gene matches. Germline V gene sequence: CDR1 SGHTA, CDR2 FQGNSA. This CDR3 has 15 residues. Produced via immunoSEQ multiplex PCR; TCRdb's table is partial and in-frame only. Of about 60,000 clones listed, about 95% are singletons. Sequenced input: PBMCs. This TCR was sampled from a woman younger than 30 in good health and CMV-seropositive. The chain combines TRBV7-2 with TRBJ2-1; 7 bases line up with TRBD2. This CDR3 is CASTISGTNYNEQFF. The CDR3 DNA reads TGTGCCAGCACCATTTCCGGGACTAACTACAATGAGCAGTTCTTC.